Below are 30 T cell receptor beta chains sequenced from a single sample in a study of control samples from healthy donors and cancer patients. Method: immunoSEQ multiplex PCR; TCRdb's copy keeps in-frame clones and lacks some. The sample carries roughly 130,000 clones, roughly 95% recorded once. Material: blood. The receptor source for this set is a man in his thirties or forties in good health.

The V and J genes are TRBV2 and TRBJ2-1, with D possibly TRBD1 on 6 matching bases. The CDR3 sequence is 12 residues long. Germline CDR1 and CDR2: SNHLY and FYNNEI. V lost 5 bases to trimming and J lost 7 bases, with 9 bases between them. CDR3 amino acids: CASSLDRNEQFF. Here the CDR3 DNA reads TGTGCCAGCAGTCTGGACAGAAATGAGCAGTTCTTC.

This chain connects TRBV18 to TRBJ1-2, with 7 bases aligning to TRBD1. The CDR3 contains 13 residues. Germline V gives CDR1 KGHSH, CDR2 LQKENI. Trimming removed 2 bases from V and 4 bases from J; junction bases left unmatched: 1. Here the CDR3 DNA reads TGTGCCAGCTCACCAGGACAGGTCTATGGCTACACCTTC. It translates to CASSPGQVYGYTF.

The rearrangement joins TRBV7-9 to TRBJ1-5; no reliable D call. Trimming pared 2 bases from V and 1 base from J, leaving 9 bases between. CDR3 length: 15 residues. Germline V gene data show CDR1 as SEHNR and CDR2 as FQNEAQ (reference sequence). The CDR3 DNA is TGTGCCAGCAGCTTATCGGTAGGGAGCAATCAGCCCCAGCATTTT. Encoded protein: CASSLSVGSNQPQHF.

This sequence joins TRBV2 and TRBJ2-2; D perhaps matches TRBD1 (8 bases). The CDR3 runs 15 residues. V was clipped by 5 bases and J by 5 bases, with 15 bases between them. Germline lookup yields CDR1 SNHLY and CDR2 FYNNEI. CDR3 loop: CASSRHRGGTGELFF. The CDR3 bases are TGTGCCAGCAGTAGACACAGGGGGGGAACCGGGGAGCTGTTTTTT.

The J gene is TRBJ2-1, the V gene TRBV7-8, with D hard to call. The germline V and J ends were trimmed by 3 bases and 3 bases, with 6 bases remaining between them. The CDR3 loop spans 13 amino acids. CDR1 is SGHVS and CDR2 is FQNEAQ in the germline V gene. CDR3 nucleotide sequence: TGTGCCAGCAGCTTGTACCTCTACAATGAGCAGTTCTTC. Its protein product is CASSLYLYNEQFF.

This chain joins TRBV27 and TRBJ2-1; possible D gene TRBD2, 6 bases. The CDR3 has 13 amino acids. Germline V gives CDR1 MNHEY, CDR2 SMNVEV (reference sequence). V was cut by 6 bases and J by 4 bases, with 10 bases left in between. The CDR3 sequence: CASSAGGYNEQFF. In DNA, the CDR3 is TGTGCCAGCAGCGCCGGAGGGTACAATGAGCAGTTCTTC.

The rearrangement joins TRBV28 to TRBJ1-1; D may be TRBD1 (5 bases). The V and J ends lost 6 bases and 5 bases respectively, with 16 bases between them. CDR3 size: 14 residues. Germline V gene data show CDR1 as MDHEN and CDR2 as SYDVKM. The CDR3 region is CASREGNRRTEAFF. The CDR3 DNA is TGTGCCAGCAGAGAGGGGAATCGGAGGACTGAAGCTTTCTTT. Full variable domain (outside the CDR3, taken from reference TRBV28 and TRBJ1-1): DVKVTQSSRYLVKRTGEKVFLECVQDMDHENMFWYRQDPGLGLRLIYFSYDVKMKEKGDIPEGYSVSREKKERFSLILESASTNQTSMYLCASREGNRRTEAFFGQGTRLTVV.

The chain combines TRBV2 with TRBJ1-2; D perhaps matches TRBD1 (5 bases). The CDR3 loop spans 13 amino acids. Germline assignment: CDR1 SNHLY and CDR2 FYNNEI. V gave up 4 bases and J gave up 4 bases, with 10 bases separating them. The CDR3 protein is CASSVQGTYGYTF. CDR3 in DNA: TGTGCCAGCAGTGTACAAGGGACCTATGGCTACACCTTC.

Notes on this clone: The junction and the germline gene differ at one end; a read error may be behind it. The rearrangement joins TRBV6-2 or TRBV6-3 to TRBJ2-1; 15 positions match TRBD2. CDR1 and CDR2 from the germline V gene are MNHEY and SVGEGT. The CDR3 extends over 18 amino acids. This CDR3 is CASSPRTSGGVPYNGQFF. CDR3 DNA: TGTGCCAGCAGTCCCAGGACTAGCGGGGGGGTGCCCTACAATGGGCAGTTCTTC.

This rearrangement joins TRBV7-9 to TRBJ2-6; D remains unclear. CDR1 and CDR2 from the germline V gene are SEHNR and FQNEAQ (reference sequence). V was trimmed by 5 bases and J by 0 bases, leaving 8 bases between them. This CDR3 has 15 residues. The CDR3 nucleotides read TGTGCCAGCAGCCGGTGGGCCTCTGGGGCCAACGTCCTGACTTTC. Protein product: CASSRWASGANVLTF.

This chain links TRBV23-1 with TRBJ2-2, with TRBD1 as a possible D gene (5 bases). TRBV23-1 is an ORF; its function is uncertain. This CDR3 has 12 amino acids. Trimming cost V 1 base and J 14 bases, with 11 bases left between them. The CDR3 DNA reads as TGCGCCAGCAGTCAATTAGGACAATTTCTGTTTTTT. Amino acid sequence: CASSQLGQFLFF.

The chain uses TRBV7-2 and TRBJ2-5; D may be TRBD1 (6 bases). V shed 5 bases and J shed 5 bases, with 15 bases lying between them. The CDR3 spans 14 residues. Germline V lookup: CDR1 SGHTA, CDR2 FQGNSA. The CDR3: CASSGTGTSETQYF. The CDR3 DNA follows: TGTGCCAGCAGCGGTACCGGGACATCGGAGACCCAGTACTTC.

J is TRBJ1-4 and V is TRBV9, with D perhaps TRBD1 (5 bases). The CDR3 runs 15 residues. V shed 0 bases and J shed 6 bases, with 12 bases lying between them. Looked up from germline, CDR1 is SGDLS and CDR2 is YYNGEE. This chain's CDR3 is CASSVGGTLDEKLFF. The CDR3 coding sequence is TGTGCCAGCAGCGTAGGGGGGACGCTGGATGAAAAACTGTTTTTT.

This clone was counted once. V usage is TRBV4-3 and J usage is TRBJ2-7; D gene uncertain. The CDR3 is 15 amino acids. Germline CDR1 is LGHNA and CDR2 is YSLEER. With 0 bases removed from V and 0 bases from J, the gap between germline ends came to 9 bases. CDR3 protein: CASSQDWSVSYEQYF. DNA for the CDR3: TGCGCCAGCAGCCAAGATTGGTCAGTCTCCTACGAGCAGTACTTC.

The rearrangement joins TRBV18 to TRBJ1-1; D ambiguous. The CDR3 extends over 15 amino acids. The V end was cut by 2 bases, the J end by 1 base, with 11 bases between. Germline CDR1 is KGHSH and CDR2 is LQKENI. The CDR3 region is CASSPRIMENTEAFF. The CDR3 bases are TGTGCCAGCTCACCAAGGATTATGGAGAACACTGAAGCTTTCTTT.

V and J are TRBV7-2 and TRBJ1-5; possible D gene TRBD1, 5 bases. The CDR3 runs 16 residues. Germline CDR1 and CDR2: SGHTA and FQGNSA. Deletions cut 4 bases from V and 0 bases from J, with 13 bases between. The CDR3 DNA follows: TGTGCCAGCAGCTCCGGGGGGAGGTATAGCAATCAGCCCCAGCATTTT. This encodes CASSSGGRYSNQPQHF.

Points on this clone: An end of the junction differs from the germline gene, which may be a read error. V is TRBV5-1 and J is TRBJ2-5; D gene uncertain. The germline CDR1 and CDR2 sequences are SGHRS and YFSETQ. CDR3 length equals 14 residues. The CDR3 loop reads CASSSPRDQETQYF. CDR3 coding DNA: TGCGCCAGCAGCTCTCCGAGAGACCAGGAGACCCAGTACTTC.

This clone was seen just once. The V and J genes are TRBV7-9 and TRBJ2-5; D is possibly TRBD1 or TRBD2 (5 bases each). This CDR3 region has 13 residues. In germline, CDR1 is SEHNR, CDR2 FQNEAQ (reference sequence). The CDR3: CASLGPVGETQYF. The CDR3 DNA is TGTGCTTCCCTGGGACCAGTTGGAGAGACCCAGTACTTC.

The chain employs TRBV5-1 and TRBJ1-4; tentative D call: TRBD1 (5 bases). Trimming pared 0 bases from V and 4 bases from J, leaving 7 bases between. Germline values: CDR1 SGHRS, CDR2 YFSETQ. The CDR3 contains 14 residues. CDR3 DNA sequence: TGCGCCAGCAGCTTGGATGGGGGTAATGAAAAACTGTTTTTT. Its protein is CASSLDGGNEKLFF.

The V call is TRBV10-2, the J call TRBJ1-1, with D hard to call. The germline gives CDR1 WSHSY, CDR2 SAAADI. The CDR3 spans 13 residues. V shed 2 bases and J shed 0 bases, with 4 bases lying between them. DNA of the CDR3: TGCGCCAGCAGTGAGGGGGTGAACACTGAAGCTTTCTTT. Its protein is CASSEGVNTEAFF.

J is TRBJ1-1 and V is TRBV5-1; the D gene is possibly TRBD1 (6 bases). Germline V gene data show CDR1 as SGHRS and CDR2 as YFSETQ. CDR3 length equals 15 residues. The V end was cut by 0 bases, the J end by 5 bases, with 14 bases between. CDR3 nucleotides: TGCGCCAGCAGCTTGGAGTCGGGGGCGTCGACTGAAGCTTTCTTT. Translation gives CASSLESGASTEAFF.

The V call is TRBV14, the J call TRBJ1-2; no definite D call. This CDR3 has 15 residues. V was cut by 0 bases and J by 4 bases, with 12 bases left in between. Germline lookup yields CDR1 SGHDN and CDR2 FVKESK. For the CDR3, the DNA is TGTGCCAGCAGCCAAGATTCGGGCAGCGTCTATGGCTACACCTTC. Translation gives CASSQDSGSVYGYTF.

The CDR3 reads CASSYSKRDIAFF. CDR3 in DNA: TGTGCCAGCAGTTACTCGAAGAGGGACATAGCTTTCTTT. The chain employs TRBV6-5 and TRBJ1-1; D might be TRBD1 (6 bases). Trimming stripped 0 bases from V and 10 bases from J, with 12 bases between. Germline V gene data show CDR1 as MNHEY and CDR2 as SVGAGI. CDR3 size: 13 residues.

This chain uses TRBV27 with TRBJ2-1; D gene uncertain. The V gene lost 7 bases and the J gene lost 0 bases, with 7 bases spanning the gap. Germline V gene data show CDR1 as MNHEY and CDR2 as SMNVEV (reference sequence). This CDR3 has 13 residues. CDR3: CASKDLSYNEQFF. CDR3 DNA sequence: TGTGCCAGCAAAGACCTCTCCTACAATGAGCAGTTCTTC.

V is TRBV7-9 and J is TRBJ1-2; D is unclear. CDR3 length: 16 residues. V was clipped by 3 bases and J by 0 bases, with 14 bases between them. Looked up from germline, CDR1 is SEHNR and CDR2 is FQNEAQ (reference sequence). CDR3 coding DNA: TGTGCCAGCAGCTTGTTAGGGAGCCCCTCTAACTATGGCTACACCTTC. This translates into CASSLLGSPSNYGYTF.

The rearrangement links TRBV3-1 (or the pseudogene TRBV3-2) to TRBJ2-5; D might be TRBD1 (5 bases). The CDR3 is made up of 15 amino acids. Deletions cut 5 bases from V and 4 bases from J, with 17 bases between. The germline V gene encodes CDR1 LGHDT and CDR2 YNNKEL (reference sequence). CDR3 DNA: TGTGCCAGCAGCAGGATCCAGGGCGTCGGAGAGACCCAGTACTTC. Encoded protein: CASSRIQGVGETQYF.

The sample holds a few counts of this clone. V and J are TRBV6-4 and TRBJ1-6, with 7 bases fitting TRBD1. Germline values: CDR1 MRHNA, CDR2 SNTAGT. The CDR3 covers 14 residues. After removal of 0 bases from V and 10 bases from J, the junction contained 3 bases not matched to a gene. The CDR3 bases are TGTGCCAGCAGTGACTCACAGGGGAGCTCACCCCTCCACTTT. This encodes CASSDSQGSSPLHF.

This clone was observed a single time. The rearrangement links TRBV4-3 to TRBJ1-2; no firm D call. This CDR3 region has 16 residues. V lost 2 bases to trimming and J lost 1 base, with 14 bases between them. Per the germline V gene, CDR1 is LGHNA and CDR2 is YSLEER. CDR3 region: CASSQSGPEINYGYTF. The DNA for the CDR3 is TGCGCCAGCAGCCAAAGCGGCCCAGAAATTAACTATGGCTACACCTTC.

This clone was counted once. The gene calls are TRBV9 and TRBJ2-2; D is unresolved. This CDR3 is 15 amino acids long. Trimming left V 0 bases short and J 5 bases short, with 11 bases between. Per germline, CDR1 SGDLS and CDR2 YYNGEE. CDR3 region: CASSVGRVGTGELFF. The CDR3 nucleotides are TGTGCCAGCAGCGTAGGAAGGGTGGGAACCGGGGAGCTGTTTTTT. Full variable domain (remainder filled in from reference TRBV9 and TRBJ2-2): DSGVTQTPKHLITATGQRVTLRCSPRSGDLSVYWYQQSLDQGLQFLIQYYNGEERAKGNILERFSAQQFPDLHSELNLSSLELGDSALYFCASSVGRVGTGELFFGEGSRLTVL.

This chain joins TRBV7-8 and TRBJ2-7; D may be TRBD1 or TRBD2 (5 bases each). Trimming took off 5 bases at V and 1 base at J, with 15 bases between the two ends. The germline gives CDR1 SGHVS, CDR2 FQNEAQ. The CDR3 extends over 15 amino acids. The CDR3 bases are TGTGCCAGCAGCCAGGGACGCCTTAAGTCCTACGAGCAGTACTTC. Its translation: CASSQGRLKSYEQYF. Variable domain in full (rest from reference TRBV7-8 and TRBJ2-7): GAGVSQSPRYKVAKRGQDVALRCDPISGHVSLFWYQQALGQGPEFLTYFQNEAQLDKSGLPSDRFFAERPEGSVSTLKIQRTQQEDSAVYLCASSQGRLKSYEQYFGPGTRLTVT.